This T cell receptor (beta chain) was sequenced for a study of control samples from healthy donors and cancer patients. TCRdb's table, derived via immunoSEQ multiplex PCR, lists solely in-frame clones and lacks some. The repertoire holds 150,000 to 200,000 clones, with approximately 90% as singletons. Sample: blood. The origin of this receptor is a man aged 30 to 39 in good health.

The CDR3 protein is CASSQSTGGDQPQHF. CDR3 nucleotides: TGCGCCAGCAGTCAATCCACAGGGGGCGATCAGCCCCAGCATTTT. This rearrangement joins TRBV23-1 to TRBJ1-5; 9 positions match TRBD1. TRBV23-1 is classed as an ORF, of uncertain function. The J segment lost 5 bases and the V segment lost 0 bases, leaving 2 bases of the junction unmatched. The CDR3 spans 15 residues.